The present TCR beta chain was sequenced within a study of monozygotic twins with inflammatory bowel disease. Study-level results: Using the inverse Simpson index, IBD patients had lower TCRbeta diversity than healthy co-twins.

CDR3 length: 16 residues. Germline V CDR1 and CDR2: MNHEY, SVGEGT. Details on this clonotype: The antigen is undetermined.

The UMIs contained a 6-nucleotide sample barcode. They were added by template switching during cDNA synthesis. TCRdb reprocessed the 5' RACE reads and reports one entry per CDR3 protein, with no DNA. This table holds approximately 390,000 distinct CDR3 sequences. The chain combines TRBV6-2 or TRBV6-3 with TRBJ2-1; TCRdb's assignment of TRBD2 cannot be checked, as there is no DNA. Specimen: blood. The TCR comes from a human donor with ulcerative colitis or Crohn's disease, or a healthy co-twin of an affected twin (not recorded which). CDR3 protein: CASSYSGQREYNEQFF.